This is a list of T cell receptor beta chains from one sample in a study of T cells in Graves' hyperthyroidism and ophthalmopathy. TCRdb re-called the multiplex PCR reads through MiXCR, storing one row per CDR3 protein. The sample lists about 640,000 distinct CDR3 sequences; less than 25% were seen once. Sequences were obtained from blood. The receptors shown here come from a man younger than 40 with Graves' ophthalmopathy. Both conserved end residues are part of each CDR3. The D gene is left open where the match is weak. Clone size, where shown, is once, few, many, or a class for clones that have expanded.

j_gene	v_gene	d_gene	abundance	CDR3nt	CDR3aa
TRBJ2-7	TRBV5-1	-	-	TGCGCCAGCAGCCCCAGGACAGACCCCTTGAACGAGCAGTACTTC	CASSPRTDPLNEQYF
TRBJ1-2	TRBV20-1	TRBD1	few	TGCAGTGCTAGTACCATTGGACAGGGCGGACGAGGTGGCTACACCTTC	CSASTIGQGGRGGYTF
TRBJ2-7	TRBV28	TRBD1	many	TGTGCCAGCAGTTCCGGGACAGGGGACTCCTACGAGCAGTACTTC	CASSSGTGDSYEQYF
TRBJ2-2	TRBV7-8	TRBD1	many	TGTGCCAGCAGCTTAGATAACAGGGGATTCCCGAACACCGGGGAGCTGTTTTTT	CASSLDNRGFPNTGELFF
TRBJ2-1	TRBV7-9	-	few	TGTGCCAGCAGCTTAGGGATACGCTACAATGAGCAGTTCTTC	CASSLGIRYNEQFF
TRBJ2-7	TRBV7-3	-	few	TGTGCCAGCAGCTTAAGTCCGGGTTCCTACGAGCAGTACTTC	CASSLSPGSYEQYF
TRBJ1-3	TRBV12-3/TRBV12-4	-	once	TGTGCCTACCCGGCGGAAGAATCTGGAAACACCATATATTTT	CAYPAEESGNTIYF
TRBJ1-1	TRBV19	-	-	TGTGCCAGTAGCGAGGGCCTCCTTACAACTGAAGCTTTCTTT	CASSEGLLTTEAFF
TRBJ1-6	TRBV2	TRBD1	-	TGTGCCAGCAGTAAACCCCACAGGGGCAAACTCGAACCCCTCCACTTT	CASSKPHRGKLEPLHF
TRBJ2-7	TRBV11-2	-	many	TGTGCCAGCAGCTTAGATGGGGACGGCATGGCCTACGAGCAGTACTTC	CASSLDGDGMAYEQYF
TRBJ2-7	TRBV6-2/TRBV6-3	TRBD2	-	TGTGCCAGCAGTCCATCGTCTCGACAGGGAACTAGCGGGAGTCGGAGCGAGCAGTACTTC	CASSPSSRQGTSGSRSEQYF
TRBJ2-1	TRBV28	TRBD2	many	TGTGCCAGCAGTTCGTCTTTTAGCGGGCGCCCTGTCTACAATGAGCAGTTCTTC	CASSSSFSGRPVYNEQFF
TRBJ2-3	TRBV2	TRBD1	few	TGTGCCAGTTATACCGGGACAGGGGACACAGATACGCAGTATTTT	CASYTGTGDTDTQYF
TRBJ2-1	TRBV4-1	-	few	TGCGCCAGCAGCCAAGATCCCCGGCGGTCGGATGAGCAGTTCTTC	CASSQDPRRSDEQFF
TRBJ2-1	TRBV10-3	-	-	TGTGCCATCAGTGAGTCGGTTGCTAAATACAATGAGCAGTTCTTC	CAISESVAKYNEQFF
TRBJ1-2	TRBV28	TRBD1	few	TGTGCCAGCACCCAGGGGGCTCAGGGCTACACCTTC	CASTQGAQGYTF
TRBJ2-1	TRBV24-1	-	-	TGTGCCACCTCCAGCGGAAGCTCCTACAATGAGCAGTTCTTC	CATSSGSSYNEQFF
TRBJ1-2	TRBV28	TRBD1	few	TGTGCCAGCCGGGACAGGGATTATGGCTACACCTTC	CASRDRDYGYTF
TRBJ2-3	TRBV5-1	TRBD1	once	TGCGCCAGCAGCTTGGTAACAGGGGGTAGAGATACGCAGTATTTT	CASSLVTGGRDTQYF
TRBJ2-6	TRBV4-1	-	-	TGCGCCAGCAGCCAAGATCGCCACCAGAGTACTGGGGCCAACGTCCTGACTTTC	CASSQDRHQSTGANVLTF
TRBJ2-6	TRBV12-3/TRBV12-4	-	many	TGTGCCAGCAGTTTAATCGGGGCTGGGGCCAACGTCCTGACTTTC	CASSLIGAGANVLTF
TRBJ2-1	TRBV27	-	many	TGTGCCAGCAGTCTTGGACTTTACAATGAGCAGTTCTTC	CASSLGLYNEQFF
TRBJ2-1	TRBV4-1	-	-	TGCGCCAGCAGCCAAGGAGGATCCTCCAATGAGCAGTTCTTC	CASSQGGSSNEQFF
TRBJ2-7	TRBV10-3	-	few	TGTGCCATCAGTGAGTCTGGCGGGCCCCACGAGCAGTACTTC	CAISESGGPHEQYF
TRBJ2-5	TRBV5-1	-	-	TGCGCCAGCAGTCTCGTTAGTGGGAGGCTCCAAGAGACCCAGTACTTC	CASSLVSGRLQETQYF
TRBJ1-6	TRBV3-1	TRBD1	many	TGTGCCAGCAGCCAGAAGACAGGGTCTGCTTCACCCCTCCACTTT	CASSQKTGSASPLHF
TRBJ1-1	TRBV20-1	-	-	TGCAGTGCTAGAGAACGGGGTGTCCCCCCGGGCACTGAAGCTTTCTTT	CSARERGVPPGTEAFF
TRBJ1-5	TRBV3-1	-	few	TGTGCCAGCAGCGGTGGGGGGGCGCGGAATCAGCCCCAGCATTTT	CASSGGGARNQPQHF
TRBJ2-3	TRBV18	-	many	TGTGCCAGCTCACTTCAGGCGACCACAGATACGCAGTATTTT	CASSLQATTDTQYF
TRBJ2-7	TRBV12-3/TRBV12-4	TRBD1	many	TGTGCCAGCAGCTGGGACAGGGGGCCGGGCGAGCAGTACTTC	CASSWDRGPGEQYF
TRBJ1-1	TRBV2	-	many	TGTGCCAGCAGTGAGGACTATATGAACACTGAAGCTTTCTTT	CASSEDYMNTEAFF
TRBJ2-6	TRBV11-2	-	few	TGTGCCAGCAGCTTGGGAAGGAACAGGCCGTCTGGGGCCAACGTCCTGACTTTC	CASSLGRNRPSGANVLTF
TRBJ2-7	TRBV7-9	-	many	TGTGCCAGCAGCTACCAGGGGCACGAGCAGTACTTC	CASSYQGHEQYF
TRBJ2-1	TRBV6-1	-	-	TGTGCCAGCAGTGCCCGTCACAGGGTGTCGCAGTTCTTC	CASSARHRVSQFF
TRBJ1-2	TRBV19	-	-	TGTGCCAGTAGTATAGATGAGGGGCCGACCCTATCTAACTATGGCTACACCTTC	CASSIDEGPTLSNYGYTF
TRBJ2-5	TRBV3-1	TRBD2	few	TGTGCCAGCAGCCCGGGGGGGCTAATACAGTACTTC	CASSPGGLIQYF
TRBJ1-2	TRBV10-3	-	-	TGTGCCATCAGGGGGGCAGGAGGTCTCCTTGGCTACACCTTC	CAIRGAGGLLGYTF
TRBJ2-7	TRBV6-1	TRBD2	few	TGTGCCAGCAGTGAACGCTCCGGGACTAGCGGTTACGAGCAGTACTTC	CASSERSGTSGYEQYF
TRBJ1-1	TRBV3-1	-	-	TGTGCCAGCAGCCAAGAAGATCAGGGGTTGACTTTCTTT	CASSQEDQGLTFF
TRBJ2-7	TRBV7-8	-	-	TGTGCCAACTCCTTGGGGGCTTCCTACGAGCAGTACTTC	CANSLGASYEQYF
TRBJ1-2	TRBV20-1	TRBD1	once	TGCAGTGCTAGAGATCGGGACAGGCTAACCTATGGCTACACCTTC	CSARDRDRLTYGYTF
TRBJ1-6	TRBV20-1	-	few	TGCAGTGCAAACCCCCGGGTAGGGCCAGATCCCCTCCACTTT	CSANPRVGPDPLHF
TRBJ1-4	TRBV28	-	-	TGTGCCAGCAGTTTAGTGGGCAGGGGCGGTGAAAAACTGTTTTTT	CASSLVGRGGEKLFF
TRBJ1-1	TRBV3-1	-	many	TGTGCCAGCAGCCAAGTCGGGTTTGACACTGAAGCTTTCTTT	CASSQVGFDTEAFF
TRBJ2-1	TRBV7-3	TRBD1	-	TGTGCCAGCAGCGCACAGGGGGCTGAGGATGAGCAGTTCTTC	CASSAQGAEDEQFF
TRBJ2-2	TRBV7-3	TRBD2	few	TGTGCCAGCAGCCCACGGCCGGGACTAGGAACCGGGGAGCTGTTTTTT	CASSPRPGLGTGELFF
TRBJ2-1	TRBV7-2	TRBD1	few	TGTGCCAGCAGCTTGGGCCAGGGGGATAGGAATGAGCAGTTCTTC	CASSLGQGDRNEQFF
TRBJ1-3	TRBV11-2	-	many	TGTGCCAGCAGCTACGGGGGTATCCCTGGAAACACCATATATTTT	CASSYGGIPGNTIYF
TRBJ2-1	TRBV28	TRBD2	few	TGTGCCAGCAGTCCTAGCGGGAGCGGTAGAAATGAGCAGTTCTTC	CASSPSGSGRNEQFF
TRBJ1-4	TRBV20-1	-	-	TGCAGTGCGGGGGGACCGGTGGGGGAAAAACTGTTTTTT	CSAGGPVGEKLFF
TRBJ1-2	TRBV28	TRBD1	-	TGTGCCAGCAGTCCCCCGCGACAGGGGGATGGCTACACCTTC	CASSPPRQGDGYTF
TRBJ2-3	TRBV3-1	-	few	TGTGCCAGCAGCCAAGACAGGGTCGGAACAGATACGCAGTATTTT	CASSQDRVGTDTQYF
TRBJ2-5	TRBV7-9	TRBD1	many	TGTGCCAGCAGCAACGACAGGGGCGTCCAGTACTTC	CASSNDRGVQYF
TRBJ2-7	TRBV10-3	-	-	TGTGCCATCAGGTACCGGGACACATGCTACGAGCAGTACTTC	CAIRYRDTCYEQYF
TRBJ1-3	TRBV27	TRBD1	-	TGTGCCAGCAGTATAACAGGGGCATTCTCTGGAAACACCATATATTTT	CASSITGAFSGNTIYF
TRBJ2-1	TRBV5-1	-	-	TGCGCCAGCAGCCCAAGATCGGGCCCGAACCCCTATGAGCAGTTCTTC	CASSPRSGPNPYEQFF
TRBJ1-1	TRBV6-2/TRBV6-3	-	few	TGTGCCAGCAGTTATTTAGCTGTGAACACTGAAGCTTTCTTT	CASSYLAVNTEAFF
TRBJ1-1	TRBV12-3/TRBV12-4	-	few	TGTGCCAGCAGCAGACAAGGTCCAGGGGCCCTCGTGGAGAACACTGAAGCTTTCTTT	CASSRQGPGALVENTEAFF
TRBJ2-1	TRBV5-1	TRBD2	-	TGCGCCAGCAGCCCAGGTGTACTAGCGGGAGGTCCCAATGAGCAGTTCTTC	CASSPGVLAGGPNEQFF